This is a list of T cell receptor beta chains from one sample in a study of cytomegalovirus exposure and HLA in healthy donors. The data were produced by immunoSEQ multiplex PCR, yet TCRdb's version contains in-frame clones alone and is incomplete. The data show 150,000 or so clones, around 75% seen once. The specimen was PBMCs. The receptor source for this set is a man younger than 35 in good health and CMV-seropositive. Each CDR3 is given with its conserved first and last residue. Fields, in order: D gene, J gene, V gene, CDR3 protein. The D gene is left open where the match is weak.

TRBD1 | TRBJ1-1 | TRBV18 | CASSPAGTANTEAFF
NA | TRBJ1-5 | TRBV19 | CASSSPTGEQPQHF
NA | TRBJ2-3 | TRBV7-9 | CASSFFGSQSTDTQYF
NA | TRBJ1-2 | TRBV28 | CASSSTANYGYTF
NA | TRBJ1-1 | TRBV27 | CASSLGQTNTEAFF
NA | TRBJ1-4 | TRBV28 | CASTSGEKLFF
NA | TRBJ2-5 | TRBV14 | CASSQDSGYQETQYF
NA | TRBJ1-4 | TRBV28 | CASSLYGGLGEKLFF
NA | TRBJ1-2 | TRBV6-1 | CASSPRDIYGYTF
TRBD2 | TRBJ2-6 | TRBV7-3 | CASSLEGLAGDYSGANVLTF
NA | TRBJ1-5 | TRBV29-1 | CSVREPYSNQPQHF
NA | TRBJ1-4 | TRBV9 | CASSVQRGVGEKLFF
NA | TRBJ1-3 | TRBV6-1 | CASNRPEVSGNTIYF
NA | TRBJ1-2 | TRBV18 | CASSLDLQDGNYGYTF
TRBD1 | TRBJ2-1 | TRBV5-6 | CASSSRRTGANNEQFF
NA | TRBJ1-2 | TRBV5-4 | CASSSKQGVAYGYTF
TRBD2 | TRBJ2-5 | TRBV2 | CASSAQGGRETQYF